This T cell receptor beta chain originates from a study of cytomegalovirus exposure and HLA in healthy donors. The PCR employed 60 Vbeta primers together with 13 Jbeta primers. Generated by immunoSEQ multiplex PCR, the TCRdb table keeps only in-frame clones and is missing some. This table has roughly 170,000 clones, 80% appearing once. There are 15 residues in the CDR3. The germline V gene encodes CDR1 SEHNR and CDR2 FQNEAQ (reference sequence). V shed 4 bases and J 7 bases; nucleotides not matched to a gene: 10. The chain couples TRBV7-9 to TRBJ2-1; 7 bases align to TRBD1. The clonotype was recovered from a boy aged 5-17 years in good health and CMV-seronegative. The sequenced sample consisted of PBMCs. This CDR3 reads CASSSPGGTGNEQFF. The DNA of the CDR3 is TGTGCCAGCAGCTCCCCAGGGGGTACCGGAAATGAGCAGTTCTTC.